The sample holds many counts of the clone carrying this TCR beta chain. What it binds is unknown. This sample is part of a study of identical twins. Study-level findings and limits: When twins shared out-of-frame alpha sequences, those sequences had excess low generation probability. Twins showed weaker excess sharing in their beta out-of-frame sequences. Monozygotic twin pairs showed more out-of-frame TCR alpha sharing than models estimated.

Trimming at V came to 3 bases and at J to 0 bases, leaving 5 bases not matched to a gene. Germline CDR1 ENHRY, CDR2 SYGVKD. The CDR3 has 17 residues. A single record per CDR3 protein comes from TCRdb applying MiXCR to the 5' RACE reads. This table holds 420,000 or so distinct CDR3 sequences, around 18% found once. This chain uses TRBV10-3 with TRBJ1-5; TRBD1 matches 10 bases. Specimen: naive T cells sorted from blood. The TCR originated in a man aged 50 or older in good health. CDR3 residues: CAISDSGTGDSNQPQHF. DNA for the CDR3: TGTGCCATCAGTGACTCCGGGACAGGGGATAGCAATCAGCCCCAGCATTTT.